The present entry profiles one T cell receptor (beta chain) with its context. In the authors' methods: Amplifying reference gene primers gave estimates of nucleated cell counts. TCRdb keeps only in-frame clones here, not all; method: immunoSEQ multiplex PCR. D and trimming come from the DNA, and the V and J calls and clone size come from that table. In the table there are some 190,000 clones, approximately 90% of which are singletons. The sample originates from a study of blood T cell repertoires in COVID-19. In the study overall: COVID-19 samples collected from the United States, Italy and Spain covered acute and convalescent phases. T cells, B-cell-depleted T cells, or PBMCs provided the cDNA or gDNA that served as material.

The CDR3 contains 15 residues. From germline, CDR1 is SGDLS and CDR2 YYNGEE. The V end lost 6 bases, the J end lost 0 bases, and 13 bases lay between the germline ends. The sequencing sample was made of peripheral blood. This chain joins TRBV9 and TRBJ1-3; maybe TRBD1 (6 bases). The TCR comes from a man aged 25 to 45 with acute or convalescent COVID-19. CDR3 nucleotide sequence: TGTGCCAGCATCATTGACAGGTCCTCTGGAAACACCATATATTTT. It codes for CASIIDRSSGNTIYF.